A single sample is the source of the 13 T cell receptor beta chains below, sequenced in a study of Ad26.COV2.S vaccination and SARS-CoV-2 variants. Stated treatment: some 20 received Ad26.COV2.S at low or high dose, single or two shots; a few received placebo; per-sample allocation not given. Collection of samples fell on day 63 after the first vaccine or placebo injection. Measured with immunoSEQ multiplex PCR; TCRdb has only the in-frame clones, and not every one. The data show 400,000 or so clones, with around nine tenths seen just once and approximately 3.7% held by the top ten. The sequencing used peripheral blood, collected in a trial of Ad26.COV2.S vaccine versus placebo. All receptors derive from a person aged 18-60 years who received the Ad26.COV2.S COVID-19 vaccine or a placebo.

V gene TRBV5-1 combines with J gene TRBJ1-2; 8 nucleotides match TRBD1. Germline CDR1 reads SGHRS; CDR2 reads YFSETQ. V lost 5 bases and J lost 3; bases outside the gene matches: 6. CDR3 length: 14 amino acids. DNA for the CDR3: TGCGCCAGCAGACCCAGGGGGCTTGACTATGGCTACACCTTC. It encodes CASRPRGLDYGYTF.

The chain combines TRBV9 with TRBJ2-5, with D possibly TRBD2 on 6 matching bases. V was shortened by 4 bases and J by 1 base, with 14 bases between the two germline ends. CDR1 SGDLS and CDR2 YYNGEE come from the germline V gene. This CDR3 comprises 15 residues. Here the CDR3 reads CASSLSGLTQETQYF. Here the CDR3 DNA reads TGTGCCAGCAGCCTTTCAGGACTAACCCAAGAGACCCAGTACTTC.

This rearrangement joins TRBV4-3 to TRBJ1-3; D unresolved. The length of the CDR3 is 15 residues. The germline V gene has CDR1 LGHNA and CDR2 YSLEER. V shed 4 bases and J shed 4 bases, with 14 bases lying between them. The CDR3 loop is CASSPILAEGNTIYF. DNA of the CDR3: TGCGCCAGCAGCCCAATCCTGGCGGAGGGAAACACCATATATTTT.

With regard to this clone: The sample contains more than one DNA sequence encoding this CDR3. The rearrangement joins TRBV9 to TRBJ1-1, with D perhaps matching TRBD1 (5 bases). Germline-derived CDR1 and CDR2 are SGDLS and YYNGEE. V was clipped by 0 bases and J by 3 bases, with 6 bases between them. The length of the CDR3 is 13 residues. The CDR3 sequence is CASSVVGDTEAFF. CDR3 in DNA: TGTGCCAGCAGCGTAGTGGGGGACACTGAAGCTTTCTTT. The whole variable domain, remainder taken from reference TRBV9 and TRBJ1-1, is DSGVTQTPKHLITATGQRVTLRCSPRSGDLSVYWYQQSLDQGLQFLIQYYNGEERAKGNILERFSAQQFPDLHSELNLSSLELGDSALYFCASSVVGDTEAFFGQGTRLTVV.

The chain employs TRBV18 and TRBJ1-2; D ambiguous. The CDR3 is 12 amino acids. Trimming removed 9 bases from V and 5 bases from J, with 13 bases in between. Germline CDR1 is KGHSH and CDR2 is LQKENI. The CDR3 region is CASQPAGYGYTF. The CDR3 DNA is TGTGCCAGTCAACCCGCGGGGTATGGCTACACCTTC.

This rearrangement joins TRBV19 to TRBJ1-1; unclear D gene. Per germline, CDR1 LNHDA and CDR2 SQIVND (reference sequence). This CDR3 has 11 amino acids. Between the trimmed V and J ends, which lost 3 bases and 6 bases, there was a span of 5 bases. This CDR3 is CASSISAEAFF. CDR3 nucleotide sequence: TGTGCCAGTAGTATCTCCGCTGAAGCTTTCTTT.

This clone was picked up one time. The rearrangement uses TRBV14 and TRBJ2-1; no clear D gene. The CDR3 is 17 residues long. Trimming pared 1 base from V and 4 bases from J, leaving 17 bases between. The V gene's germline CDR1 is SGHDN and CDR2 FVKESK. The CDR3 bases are TGTGCCAGCAGCCAAGTAACGGTCCCCCTAGGGTACAATGAGCAGTTCTTC. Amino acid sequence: CASSQVTVPLGYNEQFF.

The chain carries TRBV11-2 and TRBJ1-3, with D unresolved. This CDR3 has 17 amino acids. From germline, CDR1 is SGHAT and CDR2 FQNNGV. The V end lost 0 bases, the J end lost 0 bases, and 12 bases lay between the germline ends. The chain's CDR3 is CASSLEPHRSSGNTIYF. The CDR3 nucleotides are TGTGCCAGCAGCTTAGAGCCCCACCGGAGCTCTGGAAACACCATATATTTT.

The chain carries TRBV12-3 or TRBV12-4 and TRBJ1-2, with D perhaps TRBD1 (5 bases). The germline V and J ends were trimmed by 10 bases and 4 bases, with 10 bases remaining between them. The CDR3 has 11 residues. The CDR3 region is CAIRQTYGYTF. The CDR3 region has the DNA TGTGCCATAAGACAGACCTATGGCTACACCTTC.

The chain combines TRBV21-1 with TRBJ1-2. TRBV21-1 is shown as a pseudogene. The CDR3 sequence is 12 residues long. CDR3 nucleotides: TGTGCCAGCAAGAACTTCTCCTATGGCTACACCTTC. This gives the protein CASKNFSYGYTF.

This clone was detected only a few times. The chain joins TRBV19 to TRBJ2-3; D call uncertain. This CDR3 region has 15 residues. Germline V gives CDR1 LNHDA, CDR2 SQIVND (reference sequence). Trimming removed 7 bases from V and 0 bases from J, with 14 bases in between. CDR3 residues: CASTARPLSTDTQYF. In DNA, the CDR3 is TGTGCCAGTACCGCTCGGCCTCTCAGCACAGATACGCAGTATTTT. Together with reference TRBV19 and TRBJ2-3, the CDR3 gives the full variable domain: DGGITQSPKYLFRKEGQNVTLSCEQNLNHDAMYWYRQDPGQGLRLIYYSQIVNDFQKGDIAEGYSVSREKKESFPLTVTSAQKNPTAFYLCASTARPLSTDTQYFGPGTRLTVL.

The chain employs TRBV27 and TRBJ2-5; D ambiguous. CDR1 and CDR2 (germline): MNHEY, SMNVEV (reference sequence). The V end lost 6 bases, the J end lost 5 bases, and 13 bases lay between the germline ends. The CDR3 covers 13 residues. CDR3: CASRALSQETQYF. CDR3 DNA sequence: TGTGCCAGCAGGGCCCTATCCCAGGAGACCCAGTACTTC.

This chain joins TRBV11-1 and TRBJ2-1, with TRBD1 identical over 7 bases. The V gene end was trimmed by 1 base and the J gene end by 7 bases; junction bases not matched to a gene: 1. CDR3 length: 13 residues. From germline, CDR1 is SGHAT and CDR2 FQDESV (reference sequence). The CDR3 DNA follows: TGTGCCAGCAGCTTAGGCAGGGGGAATGAGCAGTTCTTC. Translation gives CASSLGRGNEQFF.